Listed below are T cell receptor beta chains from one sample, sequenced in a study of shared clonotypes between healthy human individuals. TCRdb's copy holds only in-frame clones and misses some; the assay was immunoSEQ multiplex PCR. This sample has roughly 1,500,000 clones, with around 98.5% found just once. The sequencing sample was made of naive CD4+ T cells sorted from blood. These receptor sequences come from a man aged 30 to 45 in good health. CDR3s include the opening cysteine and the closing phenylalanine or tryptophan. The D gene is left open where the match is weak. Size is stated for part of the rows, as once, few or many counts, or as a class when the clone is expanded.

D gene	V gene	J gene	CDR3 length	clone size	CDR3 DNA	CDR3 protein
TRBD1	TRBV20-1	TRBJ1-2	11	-	TGCAGTGCTAGAAAGGACAGGCGCTACACCTTC	CSARKDRRYTF
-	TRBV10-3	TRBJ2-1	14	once	TGTGCCATCAGTGGTCGGCGGGATAGCTATGAGCAGTTCTTC	CAISGRRDSYEQFF
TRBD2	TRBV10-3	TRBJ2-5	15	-	TGTGCCATCAGTGGTGGACTAGCGGGGCAAGAGACCCAGTACTTC	CAISGGLAGQETQYF
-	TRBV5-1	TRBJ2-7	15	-	TGCGCCAGCAGCTTGGTGGAGGGATATTCACTCGAGCAGTACTTC	CASSLVEGYSLEQYF
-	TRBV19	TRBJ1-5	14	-	TGTGCCAGTAGTATTTTGGGAAGCAATCAGCCCCAGCATTTT	CASSILGSNQPQHF
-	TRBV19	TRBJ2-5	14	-	TGTGCCAGTAGGGGGACGGGAGATCAAGAGACCCAGTACTTC	CASRGTGDQETQYF
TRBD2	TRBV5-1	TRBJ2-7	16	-	TGCGCCAGCAGCCCCATAGCGGGGAGCGCCTCCTACGAGCAGTACTTC	CASSPIAGSASYEQYF
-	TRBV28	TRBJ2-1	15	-	TGTGCCAGCAGTTTACAGCCCAGCTCCTACAATGAGCAGTTCTTC	CASSLQPSSYNEQFF
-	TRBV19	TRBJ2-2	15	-	TGTGCCAGTAGTATTCTAAGTGGGCACACCGGGGAGCTGTTTTTT	CASSILSGHTGELFF
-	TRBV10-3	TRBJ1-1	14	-	TGTGCCATCAGCCTTTCGGCAGGGAGCACTGAAGCTTTCTTT	CAISLSAGSTEAFF
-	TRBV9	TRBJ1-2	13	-	TGTGCCAGCAGCGTAGGAATTTTCTATGGCTACACCTTC	CASSVGIFYGYTF
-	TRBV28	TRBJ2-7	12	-	TGTGCCAGCAGTCCGGGCCCCTACGAGCAGTACTTC	CASSPGPYEQYF
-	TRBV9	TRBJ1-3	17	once	TGTGCCAGCAGCGTAAAGTGGGACCGCCGCTCTGGAAACACCATATATTTT	CASSVKWDRRSGNTIYF
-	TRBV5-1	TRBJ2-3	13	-	TGCGCCAGCAGCCCTGGGAGCACAGATACGCAGTATTTT	CASSPGSTDTQYF
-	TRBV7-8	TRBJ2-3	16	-	TGTGCCAGCAGCTTACTCGCGGGCCTAAGCACAGATACGCAGTATTTT	CASSLLAGLSTDTQYF
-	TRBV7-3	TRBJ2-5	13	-	TGTGCCAGCAGCTCGGGACTTGGAGAGACCCAGTACTTC	CASSSGLGETQYF
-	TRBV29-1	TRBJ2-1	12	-	TGCAGCGTTGATTTCTCCTACAATGAGCAGTTCTTC	CSVDFSYNEQFF
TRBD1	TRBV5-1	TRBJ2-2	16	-	TGCGCCAGCAGCCTACAGACAGGGGCGAACACCGGGGAGCTGTTTTTT	CASSLQTGANTGELFF
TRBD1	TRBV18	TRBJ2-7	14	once	TGTGCCAGCTCCCCCCGGGACAGGTTCTACGAGCAGTACTTC	CASSPRDRFYEQYF
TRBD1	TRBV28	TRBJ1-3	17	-	TGTGCCAGCAGTCAACCCCTTGGACAGGGCTCTGGAAACACCATATATTTT	CASSQPLGQGSGNTIYF
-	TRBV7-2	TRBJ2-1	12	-	TGTGCCAGCAGCTCCCGCGGTGGTGAGCAGTTCTTC	CASSSRGGEQFF
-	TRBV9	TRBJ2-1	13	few	TGTGCCAGCAGCGTAGCGGTCTACAATGAGCAGTTCTTC	CASSVAVYNEQFF
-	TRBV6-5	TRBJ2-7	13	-	TGTGCCAGCAGCCCTACGGGGCGTAACGAGCAGTACTTC	CASSPTGRNEQYF
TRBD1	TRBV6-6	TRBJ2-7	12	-	TGTGCCAGCAGTTTGACAGGGAACGAGCAGTACTTC	CASSLTGNEQYF
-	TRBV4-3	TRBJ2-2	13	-	TGCGCCAGCAGCCAAATCGAGAACGGGGAGCTGTTTTTT	CASSQIENGELFF
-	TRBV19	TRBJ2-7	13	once	TGTGCCACCCACAGTGACTTTAATGACGAGCAGTACTTC	CATHSDFNDEQYF
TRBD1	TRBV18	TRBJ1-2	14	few	TGTGCCAGCTCACCCGGGACAGGGAACTATGGCTACACCTTC	CASSPGTGNYGYTF
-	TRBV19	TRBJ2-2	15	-	TGTGCCAGTAGGCCCAGGGGGGGGAACACCGGGGAGCTGTTTTTT	CASRPRGGNTGELFF
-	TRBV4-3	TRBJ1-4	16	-	TGCGCCAGCAGCCAAGAAGCGGGTGGTGTCGTGGAAAAACTGTTTTTT	CASSQEAGGVVEKLFF
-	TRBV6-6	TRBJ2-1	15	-	TGTGCCACCGCAAGACCGGGACGGGGATACAATGAGCAGTTCTTC	CATARPGRGYNEQFF